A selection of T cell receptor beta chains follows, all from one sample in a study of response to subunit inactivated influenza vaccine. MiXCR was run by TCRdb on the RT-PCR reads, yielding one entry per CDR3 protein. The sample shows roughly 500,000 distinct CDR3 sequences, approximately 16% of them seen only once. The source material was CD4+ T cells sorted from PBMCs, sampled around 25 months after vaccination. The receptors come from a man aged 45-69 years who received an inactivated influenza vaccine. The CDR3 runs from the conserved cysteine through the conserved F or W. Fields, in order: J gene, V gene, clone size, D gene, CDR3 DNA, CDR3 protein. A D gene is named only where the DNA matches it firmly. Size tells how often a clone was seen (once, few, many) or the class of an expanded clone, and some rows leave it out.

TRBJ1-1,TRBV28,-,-,TGTGCCAGCAGCGTAGGAGGCAGGGACAACACTGAAGCTTTCTTT,CASSVGGRDNTEAFF
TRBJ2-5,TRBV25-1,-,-,TGTGCCAGCAGTGAACCACAAACCCAAGAGACCCAGTACTTC,CASSEPQTQETQYF
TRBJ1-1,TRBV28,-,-,TGTGCCAGCAGTATACCAGGGGACACTGAAGCTTTCTTT,CASSIPGDTEAFF
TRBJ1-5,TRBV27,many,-,TGTGCCAGCGGGGACCCAAGTCGGAGTCAGCCCCAGCATTTT,CASGDPSRSQPQHF
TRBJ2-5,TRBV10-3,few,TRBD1,TGTGCCATCAGGGCGGGACAGGGGGCTGGAGAGACCCAGTACTTC,CAIRAGQGAGETQYF
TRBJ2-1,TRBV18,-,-,TGTGCCAGCTCACCAGCGGGATTCTACAATGAGCAGTTCTTC,CASSPAGFYNEQFF
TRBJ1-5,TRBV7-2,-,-,TGTGCCAGCAGCTTAGGGGTAGGGGGCAATCAGCCCCAGCATTTT,CASSLGVGGNQPQHF
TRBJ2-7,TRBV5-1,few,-,TGCGCCAGCAGCTCCGATCCGGGACGGAGCTACGAGCAGTACTTC,CASSSDPGRSYEQYF
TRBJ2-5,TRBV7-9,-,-,TGTGCCAGCAGCTTAGTAACCCCTGGGCAGTACTTC,CASSLVTPGQYF
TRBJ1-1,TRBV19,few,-,TGTGCCAGTAGTGAACGGGGCTCAAGCGGCACTGAAGCTTTCTTT,CASSERGSSGTEAFF
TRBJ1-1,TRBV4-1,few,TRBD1,TGCGCCAGCAGCCAGCCCTTCAGGGGGGAGAACACTGAAGCTTTCTTT,CASSQPFRGENTEAFF
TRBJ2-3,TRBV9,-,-,TGTGCCAGCAGCGTGGCGGCGGCAGATACGCAGTATTTT,CASSVAAADTQYF
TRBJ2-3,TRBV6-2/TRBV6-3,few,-,TGTGCCAGCAGTTATATAGGGTTTGCAGATACGCAGTATTTT,CASSYIGFADTQYF
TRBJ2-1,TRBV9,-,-,TGTGCCAGCAGCGTAGGACGGGGCCTCTACAATGAGCAGTTCTTC,CASSVGRGLYNEQFF